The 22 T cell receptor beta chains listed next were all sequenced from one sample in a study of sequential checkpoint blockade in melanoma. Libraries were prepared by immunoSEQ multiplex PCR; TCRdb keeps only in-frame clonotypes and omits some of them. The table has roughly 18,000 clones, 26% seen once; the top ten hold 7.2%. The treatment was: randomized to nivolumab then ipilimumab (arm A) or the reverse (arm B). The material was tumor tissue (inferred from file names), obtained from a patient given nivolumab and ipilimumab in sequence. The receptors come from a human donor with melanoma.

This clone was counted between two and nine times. The CDR3 reads CASSPGVIAYEQYF. The DNA for the CDR3 is TGTGCCAGCAGCCCGGGGGTGATAGCCTACGAGCAGTACTTC. The rearrangement uses TRBV7-1 and TRBJ2-7, with TRBD2 as a possible D gene (6 bases). TRBV7-1 is an ORF for which the function is uncertain. V was shortened by 5 bases and J by 2 bases, with 13 bases between the two germline ends. The CDR3 totals 14 residues.

CDR3 in amino acids: CASSILAGANYEQYF. The CDR3 DNA is TGTGCCAGTAGTATCCTAGCGGGGGCCAACTACGAGCAGTACTTC. The rearrangement links TRBV19 to TRBJ2-7; the match to TRBD2 covers 10 bases. Trimming cost V 3 bases and J 3 bases; bases outside gene matches: 5. From germline, CDR1 is LNHDA and CDR2 SQIVND (reference sequence). The CDR3 consists of 15 residues.

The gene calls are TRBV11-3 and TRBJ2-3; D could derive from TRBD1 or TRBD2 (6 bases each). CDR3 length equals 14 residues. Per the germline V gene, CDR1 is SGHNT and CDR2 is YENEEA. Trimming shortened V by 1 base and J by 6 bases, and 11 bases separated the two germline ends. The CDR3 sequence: CASSLGLGGDTQYF. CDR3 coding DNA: TGTGCCAGCAGCTTAGGGCTCGGGGGCGATACGCAGTATTTT.

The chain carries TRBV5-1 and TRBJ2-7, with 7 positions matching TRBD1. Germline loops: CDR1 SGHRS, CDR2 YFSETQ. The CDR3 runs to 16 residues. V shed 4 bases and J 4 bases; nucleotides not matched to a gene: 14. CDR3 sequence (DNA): TGCGCCAGCAGCCCCGCCGGGACAGAGCCGGAATACGAGCAGTACTTC. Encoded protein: CASSPAGTEPEYEQYF.

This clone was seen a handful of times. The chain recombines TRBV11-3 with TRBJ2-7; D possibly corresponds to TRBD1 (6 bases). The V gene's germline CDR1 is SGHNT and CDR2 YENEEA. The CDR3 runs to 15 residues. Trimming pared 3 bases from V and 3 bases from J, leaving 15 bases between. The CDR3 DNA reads TGTGCCAGCAGCTTGTTGCTGGACAGTGGCTACGAGCAGTACTTC. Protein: CASSLLLDSGYEQYF.

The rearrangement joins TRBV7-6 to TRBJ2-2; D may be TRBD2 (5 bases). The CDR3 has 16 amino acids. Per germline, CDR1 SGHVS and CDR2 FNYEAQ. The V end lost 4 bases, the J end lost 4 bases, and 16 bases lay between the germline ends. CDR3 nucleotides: TGTGCCAGCAGCTCCCTCCGCGGGTTTAGCACCGGGGAGCTGTTTTTT. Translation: CASSSLRGFSTGELFF.

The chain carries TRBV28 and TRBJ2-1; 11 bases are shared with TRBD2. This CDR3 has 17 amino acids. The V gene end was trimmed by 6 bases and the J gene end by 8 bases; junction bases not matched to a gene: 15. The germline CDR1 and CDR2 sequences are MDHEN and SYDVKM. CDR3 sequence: CASSTTGLLAGVDEQFF. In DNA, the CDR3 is TGTGCCAGCAGCACCACAGGGTTACTAGCGGGAGTTGATGAGCAGTTCTTC.

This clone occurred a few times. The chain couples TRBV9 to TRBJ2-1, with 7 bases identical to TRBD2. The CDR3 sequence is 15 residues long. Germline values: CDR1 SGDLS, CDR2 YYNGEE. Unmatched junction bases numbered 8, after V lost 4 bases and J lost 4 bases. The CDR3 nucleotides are TGTGCCAGCAGCCCGAGCGGGGCCCGTTACAATGAGCAGTTCTTC. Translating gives CASSPSGARYNEQFF.

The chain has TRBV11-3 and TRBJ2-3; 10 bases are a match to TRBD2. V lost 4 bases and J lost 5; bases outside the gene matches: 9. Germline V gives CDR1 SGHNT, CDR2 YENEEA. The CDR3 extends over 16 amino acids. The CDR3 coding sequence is TGTGCCAGCAGCTCTACAAGCGGGGGGGCCGGAGATACGCAGTATTTT. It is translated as CASSSTSGGAGDTQYF.

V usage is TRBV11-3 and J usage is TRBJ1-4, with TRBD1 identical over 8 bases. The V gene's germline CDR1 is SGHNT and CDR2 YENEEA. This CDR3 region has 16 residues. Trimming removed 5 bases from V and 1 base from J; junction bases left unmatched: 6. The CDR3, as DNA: TGTGCCAGCAGCCGACAGACAGGGGTAACTAATGAAAAACTGTTTTTT. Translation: CASSRQTGVTNEKLFF. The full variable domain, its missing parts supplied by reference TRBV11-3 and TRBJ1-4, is EAGVVQSPRYKIIEKKQPVAFWCNPISGHNTLYWYLQNLGQGPELLIRYENEEAVDDSQLPKDRFSAERLKGVDSTLKIQPAELGDSAVYLCASSRQTGVTNEKLFFGSGTQLSVL.

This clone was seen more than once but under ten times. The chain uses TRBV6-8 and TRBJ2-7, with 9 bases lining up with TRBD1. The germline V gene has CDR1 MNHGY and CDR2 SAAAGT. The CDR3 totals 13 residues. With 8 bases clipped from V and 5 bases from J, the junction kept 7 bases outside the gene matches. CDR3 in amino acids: CASGNRGRDEQYF. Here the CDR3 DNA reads TGTGCCAGCGGAAACAGGGGGCGCGACGAGCAGTACTTC.

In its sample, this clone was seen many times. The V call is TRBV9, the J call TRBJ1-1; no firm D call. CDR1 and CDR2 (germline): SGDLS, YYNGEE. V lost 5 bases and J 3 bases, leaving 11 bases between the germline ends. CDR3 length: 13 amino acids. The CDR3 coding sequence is TGTGCCAGCAGTGATTCTTCCCACACTGAAGCTTTCTTT. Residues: CASSDSSHTEAFF.

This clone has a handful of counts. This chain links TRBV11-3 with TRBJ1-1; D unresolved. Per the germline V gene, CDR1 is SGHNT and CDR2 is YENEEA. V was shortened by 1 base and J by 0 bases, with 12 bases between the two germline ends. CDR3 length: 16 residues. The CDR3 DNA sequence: TGTGCCAGCAGCTTAGGAGACCGAAACATGAACACTGAAGCTTTCTTT. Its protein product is CASSLGDRNMNTEAFF.

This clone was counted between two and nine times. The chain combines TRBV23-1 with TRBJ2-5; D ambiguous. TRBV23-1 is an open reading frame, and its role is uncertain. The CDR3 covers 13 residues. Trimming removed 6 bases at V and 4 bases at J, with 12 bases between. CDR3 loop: CASSPSVSETQYF. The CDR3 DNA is TGCGCCAGCAGCCCAAGCGTGTCAGAGACCCAGTACTTC.

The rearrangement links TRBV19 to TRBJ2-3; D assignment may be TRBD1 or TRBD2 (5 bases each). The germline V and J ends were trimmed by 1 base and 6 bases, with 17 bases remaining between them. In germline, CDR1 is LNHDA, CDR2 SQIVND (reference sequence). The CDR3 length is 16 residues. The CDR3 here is CASSIGQTLGVDTQYF. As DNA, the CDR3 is TGTGCCAGTAGTATAGGTCAGACACTGGGGGTGGATACGCAGTATTTT.

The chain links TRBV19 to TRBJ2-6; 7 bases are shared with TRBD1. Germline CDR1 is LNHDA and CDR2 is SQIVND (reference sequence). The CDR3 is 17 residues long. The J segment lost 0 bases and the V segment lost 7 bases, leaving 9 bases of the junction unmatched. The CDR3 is CASKPGTVYSGANVLTF. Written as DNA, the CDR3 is TGTGCCAGTAAGCCCGGGACAGTTTACTCTGGGGCCAACGTCCTGACTTTC.

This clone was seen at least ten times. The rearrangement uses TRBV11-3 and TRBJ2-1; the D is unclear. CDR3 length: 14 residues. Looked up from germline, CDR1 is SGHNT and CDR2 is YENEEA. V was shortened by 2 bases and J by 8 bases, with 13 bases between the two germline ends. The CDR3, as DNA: TGTGCCAGCAGCTTAATCTTGGGTGGCGATGAGCAGTTCTTC. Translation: CASSLILGGDEQFF. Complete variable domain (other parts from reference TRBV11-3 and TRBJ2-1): EAGVVQSPRYKIIEKKQPVAFWCNPISGHNTLYWYLQNLGQGPELLIRYENEEAVDDSQLPKDRFSAERLKGVDSTLKIQPAELGDSAVYLCASSLILGGDEQFFGPGTRLTVL.

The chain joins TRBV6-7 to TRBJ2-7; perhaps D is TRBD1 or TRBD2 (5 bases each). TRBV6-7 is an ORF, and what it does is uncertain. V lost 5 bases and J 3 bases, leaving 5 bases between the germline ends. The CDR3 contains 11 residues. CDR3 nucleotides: TGTGCCAGCAGTGGGGGCTACGAGCAGTACTTC. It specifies CASSGGYEQYF.

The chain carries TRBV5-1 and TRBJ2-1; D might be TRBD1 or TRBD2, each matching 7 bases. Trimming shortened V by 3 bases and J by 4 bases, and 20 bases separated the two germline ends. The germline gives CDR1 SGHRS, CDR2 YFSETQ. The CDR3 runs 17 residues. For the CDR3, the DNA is TGCGCCAGCAGCTACAGACAGGGAAGCGGGAAATACAATGAGCAGTTCTTC. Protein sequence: CASSYRQGSGKYNEQFF.

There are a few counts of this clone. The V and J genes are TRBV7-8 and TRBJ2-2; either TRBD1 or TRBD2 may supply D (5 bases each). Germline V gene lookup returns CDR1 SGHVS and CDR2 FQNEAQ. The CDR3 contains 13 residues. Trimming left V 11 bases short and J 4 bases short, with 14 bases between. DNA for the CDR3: TGTGCCCCCCTTTCCGGGGCCACCGGGGAGCTGTTTTTT. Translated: CAPLSGATGELFF.

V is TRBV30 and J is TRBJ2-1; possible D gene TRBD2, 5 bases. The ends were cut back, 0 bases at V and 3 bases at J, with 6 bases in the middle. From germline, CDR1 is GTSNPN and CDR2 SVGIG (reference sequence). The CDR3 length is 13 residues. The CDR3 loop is CAWSVLDYNEQFF. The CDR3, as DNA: TGTGCCTGGAGTGTACTAGACTACAATGAGCAGTTCTTC.

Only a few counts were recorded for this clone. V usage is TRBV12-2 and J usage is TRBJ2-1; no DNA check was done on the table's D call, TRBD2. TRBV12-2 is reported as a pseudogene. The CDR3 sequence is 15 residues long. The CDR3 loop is CAEGSPTRPYNEQFF. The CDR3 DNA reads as TGTGCCGAAGGGAGCCCGACCAGGCCTTACAATGAGCAGTTCTTC.